This T cell receptor (beta chain) was captured by sequencing in a study of cytomegalovirus exposure and HLA in healthy donors. Study results and caveats: Within a later analysis, the majority of CMV-associated TCR beta chains appeared HLA-restricted. About 87% or about 30% of the time was how often most TCR beta V segments were productive, according to an earlier analysis. Some TCR beta chains (roughly 150 of them) were listed as cytomegalovirus-associated.

Amplification used 60 Vbeta primers and 13 Jbeta primers. The data were produced by immunoSEQ multiplex PCR, yet TCRdb's version contains in-frame clones alone and is incomplete. The profile covers about 180,000 clones, with 82% appearing a single time and 1.5% taken by the ten largest. As to this clone: Its specificity is not known.

This receptor was identified in a man aged 35 to 55 in good health and CMV-seronegative. Material for sequencing was PBMCs.

CDR3 coding DNA: TGTGCCAGCAGTTTCTCGGGTGGCCTTGGGTACAATGAGCAGTTCTTC. Translating gives CASSFSGGLGYNEQFF. The J gene is TRBJ2-1, the V gene TRBV27; D is undetermined. The CDR3 totals 16 residues. Germline V gene sequence: CDR1 MNHEY, CDR2 SMNVEV (reference sequence). V was cut by 3 bases and J by 4 bases, with 16 bases left in between.